This T cell receptor beta chain was identified in a study of T-cell reconstitution after alpha-beta-depleted transplantation in children. Broader study findings: The study reportedly traced alpha-beta T cells about two months after transplant to several hundred expanded graft clones. The origin of high day-60 TCRbeta diversity in some patients lay in surviving recipient T cells and thymic progenitors. A year had passed since transplant, and T-cell counts and diversity by then came mostly from newly produced T cells.

This clonotype was seen only a few times. What it recognizes is unknown. J gave up 3 bases and V 6 bases, and 5 bases lay outside the gene matches. This CDR3 has 15 amino acids. Germline CDR1 reads MNHEY; CDR2 reads SMNVEV (reference sequence). TCRbeta library preparation incorporated unique molecular identifiers. TCRdb independently ran MiXCR on the PCR reads; one entry per CDR3 protein. The profile shows fewer than 550,000 distinct CDR3 sequences, 15% to 20% of them singletons. This sequence originates from a boy under two years old who had a stem cell transplant for Wiskott-Aldrich syndrome, so the T cells may come from the graft donor. This rearrangement joins TRBV27 to TRBJ2-1; 10 nucleotides line up with TRBD1. The sequencing here drew on PBMCs, mostly from graft donor cells, taken 360 days after TCRalphabeta/CD19-depleted stem cell transplant. The CDR3 loop reads CASSIRDRGYNEQFF. For the CDR3, the DNA is TGTGCCAGCAGCATCCGGGACAGGGGCTACAATGAGCAGTTCTTC.